This TCR beta chain was identified during a study of response to subunit inactivated influenza vaccine. The CDR3 runs 15 residues. Trimming at V came to 3 bases and at J to 2 bases, leaving 3 bases not matched to a gene. Comments on this clonotype: Its antigen is unknown.

Overall study results and limits: A suggestion made by the authors is that each seasonal influenza vaccination recruits few new T cells.

TCRdb ran MiXCR on the RT-PCR reads and lists one entry per CDR3 protein. The sample includes fewer than 250,000 distinct CDR3 sequences, approximately 15% of them seen just once. The sequence came from a middle-aged man who received an inactivated influenza vaccine. The rearrangement links TRBV12-3 or TRBV12-4 to TRBJ2-1, with 8 bases fitting TRBD1. Sequences were derived from CD8+ T cells sorted from PBMCs, sampled around 5 days after vaccination. CDR3 in DNA: TGTGCCAGCAGTTTTCAGGGGGCCCCCTACAATGAGCAGTTCTTC. The encoded protein is CASSFQGAPYNEQFF.